Listed below are T cell receptor beta chains from one sample, sequenced in a study of control samples from healthy donors and cancer patients. Measured with immunoSEQ multiplex PCR; TCRdb has only the in-frame clones, and not every one. The sample carries tens of thousands of clones, roughly 88% recorded once. The sample was PBMCs. The receptors here all came from a man aged 45-60 years with lung cancer. The CDR3 runs from the conserved cysteine through the conserved F or W.

CDR3,J,V
CASSQGRRSSGANVLTF,TRBJ2-6,TRBV4-1
CASSQDGGAGGYTF,TRBJ1-2,TRBV4-3
CASSPPSWETSTDTQYF,TRBJ2-3,TRBV18
CASSSRGGTNEKLFF,TRBJ1-4,TRBV7-2
CASSPRTSGVDTQYF,TRBJ2-3,TRBV7-8
CASSYSWDTEAFF,TRBJ1-1,TRBV6-5
CAWSTEGLIGNTIYF,TRBJ1-3,TRBV30
CASTKDREETQYF,TRBJ2-5,TRBV6-5
CASSADALANEKLFF,TRBJ1-4,TRBV7-9
CASSLGIQLNTEAFF,TRBJ1-1,TRBV5-4
CASSSGTAYYNEQFF,TRBJ2-1,TRBV5-1
CASSDTGTSGVGGTQYF,TRBJ2-3,TRBV4-1
CASSIKRGAGLGYTF,TRBJ1-2,TRBV19
CASNLGHSTSYEQYF,TRBJ2-7,TRBV5-1
CAISEGLGGGQEDTQYF,TRBJ2-3,TRBV10-3
CASSLRGNYGYTF,TRBJ1-2,TRBV28
CATTPEILGGNTIYF,TRBJ1-3,TRBV10-3
CASSYSSFGGGYGYTF,TRBJ1-2,TRBV6-5
CASSFIDRAETQYF,TRBJ2-5,TRBV7-2
CASSSETGYGPQHF,TRBJ1-5,TRBV11-2
CASSQAQGRYEQYF,TRBJ2-7,TRBV18
CASSPAAYGYTF,TRBJ1-2,TRBV6-6
CASSQDLRGGRINTEAFF,TRBJ1-1,TRBV3-1/TRBV3-2
CASSYGGLGIEAFF,TRBJ1-1,TRBV6-2/TRBV6-3
CASSFHAPGNTGELFF,TRBJ2-2,TRBV5-4
CASSFLGSGGANTGELFF,TRBJ2-2,TRBV11-2
CASRGGRAANTEAFF,TRBJ1-1,TRBV2
CASSNNYEQYF,TRBJ2-7,TRBV28
CASGTTVFTDTQYF,TRBJ2-3,TRBV7-9
CASSFSGQGYDGELFF,TRBJ2-2,TRBV7-2
CATSDRLVRDKHMDTQYF,TRBJ2-3,TRBV24-1
CASSLEDRGVADTQYF,TRBJ2-3,TRBV5-5
CAWSVRFDGYTF,TRBJ1-2,TRBV30
CASSLGDATNEKLFF,TRBJ1-4,TRBV27
CASSLGGTEGFYTF,TRBJ1-2,TRBV5-1
CASSRIRGGPSSSYEQYF,TRBJ2-7,TRBV11-2
CASTRDSYMNTEAFF,TRBJ1-1,TRBV2
CASSQFTETTDTQYF,TRBJ2-3,TRBV3-1/TRBV3-2
CASSPEAGTVTDTQYF,TRBJ2-3,TRBV5-1
CASSPDFLLRRGNIQYF,TRBJ2-4,TRBV4-1
CASSLGPTRTNEKLFF,TRBJ1-4,TRBV7-9
CASSNRGQGQNTEAFF,TRBJ1-1,TRBV7-6
CAWSVRQGAGNTEAFF,TRBJ1-1,TRBV30